The present TCR beta chain was sequenced within a study of cytomegalovirus exposure and HLA in healthy donors. In the case of this clone: Its target is unknown. Its ends do not fully match the called genes, so a read error is possible.

Germline CDR1 SEHNR, CDR2 FQNEAQ (reference sequence). The CDR3 length is 14 residues. PCR was performed using 60 Vbeta and 13 Jbeta primers. Clones were sequenced by immunoSEQ multiplex PCR, and TCRdb holds only the in-frame ones, with some missing. In the table there are around 170,000 clones, 77% of which are singletons. Study conclusions and caveats: Likely technical artifact: a cluster of highly shared sequence variants. Among TCR beta chains of equal frequency, HLA-associated ones were more clonally expanded in a later analysis.

The receptor comes from a man younger than 35 in good health and CMV-seronegative. Material for sequencing was PBMCs. This rearrangement joins TRBV7-9 to TRBJ1-3; D perhaps matches TRBD1 (5 bases). The CDR3 sequence is CSSSLRGSGNTIYF. The CDR3 bases are TGTTCCAGCAGCTTACGGGGGTCTGGAAACACCATATATTTT.